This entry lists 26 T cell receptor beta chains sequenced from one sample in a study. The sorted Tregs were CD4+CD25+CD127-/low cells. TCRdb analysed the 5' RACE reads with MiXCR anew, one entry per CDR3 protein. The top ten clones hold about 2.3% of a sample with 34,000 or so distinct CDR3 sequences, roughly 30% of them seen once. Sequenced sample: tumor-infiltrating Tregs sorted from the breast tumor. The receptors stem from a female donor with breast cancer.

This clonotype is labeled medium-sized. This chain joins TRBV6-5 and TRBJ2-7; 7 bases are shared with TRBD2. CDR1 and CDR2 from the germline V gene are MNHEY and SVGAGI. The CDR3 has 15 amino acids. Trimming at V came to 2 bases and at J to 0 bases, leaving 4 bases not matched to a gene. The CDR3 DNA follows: TGTGCCAGCAGTTACGTCAGCGGGGTCTCCTACGAGCAGTACTTC. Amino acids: CASSYVSGVSYEQYF.

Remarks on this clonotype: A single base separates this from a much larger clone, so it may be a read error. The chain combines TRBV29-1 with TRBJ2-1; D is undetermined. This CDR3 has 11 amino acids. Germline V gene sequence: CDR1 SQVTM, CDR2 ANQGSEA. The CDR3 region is CSVETYSEQFF. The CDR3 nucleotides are TGCAGCGTTGAGACGTACAGTGAGCAGTTCTTC.

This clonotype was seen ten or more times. CDR3 coding DNA: TGCAGTGCTCATCCCGGGACAGGGTATCAGCCCCAGCATTTT. Translating gives CSAHPGTGYQPQHF. V usage is TRBV20-1 and J usage is TRBJ1-5; 9 nucleotides align to TRBD1. The CDR3 extends over 14 amino acids. Germline V gives CDR1 DFQATT, CDR2 SNEGSKA (reference sequence). V dropped 5 bases and J dropped 5; count of bases not matched to a gene: 7.

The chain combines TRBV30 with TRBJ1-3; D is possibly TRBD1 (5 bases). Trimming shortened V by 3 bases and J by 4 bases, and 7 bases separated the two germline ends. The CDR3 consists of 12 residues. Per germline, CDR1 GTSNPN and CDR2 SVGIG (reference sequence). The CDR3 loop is CAWRAGGNTIYF. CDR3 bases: TGTGCCTGGAGGGCAGGGGGAAACACCATATATTTT. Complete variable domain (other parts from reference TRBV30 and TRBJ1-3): SQTIHQWPATLVQPVGSPLSLECTVEGTSNPNLYWYRQAAGRGLQLLFYSVGIGQISSEVPQNLSASRPQDRQFILSSKKLLLSDSGFYLCAWRAGGNTIYFGEGSWLTVV.

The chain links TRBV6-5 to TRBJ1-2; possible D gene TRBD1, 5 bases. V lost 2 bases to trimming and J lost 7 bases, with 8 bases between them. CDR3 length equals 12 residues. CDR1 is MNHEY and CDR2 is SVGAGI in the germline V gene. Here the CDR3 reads CASSYEGSGYTF. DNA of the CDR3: TGTGCCAGCAGTTACGAGGGGAGTGGCTACACCTTC.

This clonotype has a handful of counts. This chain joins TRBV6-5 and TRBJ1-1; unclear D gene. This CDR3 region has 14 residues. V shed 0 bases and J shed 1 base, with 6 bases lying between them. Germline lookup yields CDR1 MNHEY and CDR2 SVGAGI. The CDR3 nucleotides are TGTGCCAGCAGTTACTCCACACCGAACACTGAAGCTTTCTTT. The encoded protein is CASSYSTPNTEAFF.

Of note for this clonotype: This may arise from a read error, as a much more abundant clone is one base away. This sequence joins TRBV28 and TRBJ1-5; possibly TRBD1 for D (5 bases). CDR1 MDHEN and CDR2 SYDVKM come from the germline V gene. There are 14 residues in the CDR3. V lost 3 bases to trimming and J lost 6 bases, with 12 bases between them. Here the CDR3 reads CASSLRRGSQPQHF. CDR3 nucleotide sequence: TGTGCCAGCAGTTTGCGTAGGGGAAGTCAGCCCCAGCATTTT.

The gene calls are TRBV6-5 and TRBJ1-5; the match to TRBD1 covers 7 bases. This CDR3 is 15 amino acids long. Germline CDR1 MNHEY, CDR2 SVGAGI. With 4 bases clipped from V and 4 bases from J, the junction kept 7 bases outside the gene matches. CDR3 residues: CASSSLGQRNQPQHF. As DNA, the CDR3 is TGTGCCAGCAGTTCCCTGGGACAGCGTAATCAGCCCCAGCATTTT.

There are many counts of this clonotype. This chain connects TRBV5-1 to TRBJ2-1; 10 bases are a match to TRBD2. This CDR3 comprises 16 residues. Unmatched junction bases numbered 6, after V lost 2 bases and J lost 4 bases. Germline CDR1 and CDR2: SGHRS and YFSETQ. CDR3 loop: CASSFPLAGEYNEQFF. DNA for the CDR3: TGCGCCAGCAGCTTCCCTCTAGCGGGAGAATACAATGAGCAGTTCTTC.

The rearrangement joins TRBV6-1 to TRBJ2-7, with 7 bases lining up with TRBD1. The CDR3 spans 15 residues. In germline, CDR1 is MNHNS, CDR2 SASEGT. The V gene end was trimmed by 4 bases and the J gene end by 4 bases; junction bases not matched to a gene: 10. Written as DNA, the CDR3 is TGTGCCAGCAGTGCGGTTTTGGGACAGAATTACGAGCAGTACTTC. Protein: CASSAVLGQNYEQYF.

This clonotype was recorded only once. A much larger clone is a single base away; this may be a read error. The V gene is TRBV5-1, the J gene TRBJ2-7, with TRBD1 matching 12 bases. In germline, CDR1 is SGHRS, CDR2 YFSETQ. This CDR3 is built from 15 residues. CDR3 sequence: CASSLRDRGPGERYF. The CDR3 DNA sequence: TGCGCCAGCAGCTTGCGGGACAGGGGGCCGGGGGAGCGGTACTTC.

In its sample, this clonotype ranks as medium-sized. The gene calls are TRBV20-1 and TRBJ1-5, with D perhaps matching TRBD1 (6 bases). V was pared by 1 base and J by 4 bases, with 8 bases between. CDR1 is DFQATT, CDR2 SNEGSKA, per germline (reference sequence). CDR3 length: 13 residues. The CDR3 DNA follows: TGCAGTGCTAGAGCTGACAGGAATCAGCCCCAGCATTTT. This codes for CSARADRNQPQHF.

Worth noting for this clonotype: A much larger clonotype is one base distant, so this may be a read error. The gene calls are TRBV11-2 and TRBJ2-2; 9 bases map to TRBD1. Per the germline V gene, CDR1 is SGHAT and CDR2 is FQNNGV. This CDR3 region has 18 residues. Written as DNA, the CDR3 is TGTGCCAACAGCTTGTCCCTAGTAGGACAGGGGATCACCGGGGAGCTGTTTTTT. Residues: CANSLSLVGQGITGELFF. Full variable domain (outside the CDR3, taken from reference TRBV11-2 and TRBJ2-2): EAGVAQSPRYKIIEKRQSVAFWCNPISGHATLYWYQQILGQGPKLLIQFQNNGVVDDSQLPKDRFSAERLKGVDSTLKIQPAKLEDSAVYLCANSLSLVGQGITGELFFGEGSRLTVL.

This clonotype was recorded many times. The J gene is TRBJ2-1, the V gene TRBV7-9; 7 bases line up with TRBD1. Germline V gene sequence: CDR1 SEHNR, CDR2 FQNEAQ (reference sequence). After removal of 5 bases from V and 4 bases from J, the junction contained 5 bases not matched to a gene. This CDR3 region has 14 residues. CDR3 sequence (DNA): TGTGCCAGCAGCCCCCCGGGACAGTACAATGAGCAGTTCTTC. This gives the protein CASSPPGQYNEQFF.

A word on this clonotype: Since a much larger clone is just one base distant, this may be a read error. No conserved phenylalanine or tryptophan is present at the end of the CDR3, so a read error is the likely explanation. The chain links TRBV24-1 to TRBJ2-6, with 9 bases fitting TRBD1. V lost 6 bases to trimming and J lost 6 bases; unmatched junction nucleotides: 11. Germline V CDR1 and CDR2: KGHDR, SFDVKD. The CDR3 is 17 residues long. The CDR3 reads CATSSWDREGAANVLTS. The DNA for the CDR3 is TGTGCCACCAGTAGTTGGGACAGGGAAGGCGCGGCCAACGTCCTGACTTCC.

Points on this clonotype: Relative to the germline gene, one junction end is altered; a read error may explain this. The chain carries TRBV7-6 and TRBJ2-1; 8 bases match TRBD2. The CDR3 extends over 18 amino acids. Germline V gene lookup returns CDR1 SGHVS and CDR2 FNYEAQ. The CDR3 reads CASRPGPAGAGSYNEQFF. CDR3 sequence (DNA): TGTGCCAGCAGACCGGGACCAGCGGGAGCTGGTTCCTACAATGAGCAATTCTTC.

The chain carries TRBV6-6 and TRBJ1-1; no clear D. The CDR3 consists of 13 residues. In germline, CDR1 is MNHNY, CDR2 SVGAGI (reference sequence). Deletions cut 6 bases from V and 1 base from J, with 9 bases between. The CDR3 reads CASSFGQNTEAFF. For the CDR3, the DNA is TGTGCCAGCAGCTTCGGGCAGAACACTGAAGCTTTCTTT.

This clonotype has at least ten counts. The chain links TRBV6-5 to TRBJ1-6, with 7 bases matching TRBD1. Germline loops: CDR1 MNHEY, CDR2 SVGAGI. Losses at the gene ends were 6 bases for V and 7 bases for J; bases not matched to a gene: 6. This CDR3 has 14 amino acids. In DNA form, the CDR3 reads TGTGCCAGCAGGGTGACAGGGTGGAATTCACCCCTCCACTTT. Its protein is CASRVTGWNSPLHF.

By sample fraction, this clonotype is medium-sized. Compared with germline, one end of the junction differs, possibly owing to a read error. CDR3 bases: TGCAGTGCCAGAGAGGGGTTCGCCTACGAGCAGTACTTC. Residues: CSAREGFAYEQYF. The V and J genes are TRBV20-1 and TRBJ2-7; D assignment may be TRBD1 or TRBD2 (5 bases each). CDR1 and CDR2 (germline): DFQATT, SNEGSKA (reference sequence). This CDR3 region has 13 residues.

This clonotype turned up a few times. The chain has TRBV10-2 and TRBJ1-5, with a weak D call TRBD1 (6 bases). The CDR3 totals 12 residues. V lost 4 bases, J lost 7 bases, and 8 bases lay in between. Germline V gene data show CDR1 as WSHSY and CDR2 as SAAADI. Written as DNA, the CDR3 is TGCGCCAGCAGTGCAGGGGACCAGCCCCAGCATTTT. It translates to CASSAGDQPQHF.

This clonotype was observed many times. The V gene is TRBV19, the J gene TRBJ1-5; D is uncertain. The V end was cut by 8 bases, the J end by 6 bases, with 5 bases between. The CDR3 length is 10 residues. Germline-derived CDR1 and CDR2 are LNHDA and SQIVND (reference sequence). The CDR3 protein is CASGTQPQHF. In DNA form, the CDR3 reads TGTGCCAGTGGAACTCAGCCCCAGCATTTT.

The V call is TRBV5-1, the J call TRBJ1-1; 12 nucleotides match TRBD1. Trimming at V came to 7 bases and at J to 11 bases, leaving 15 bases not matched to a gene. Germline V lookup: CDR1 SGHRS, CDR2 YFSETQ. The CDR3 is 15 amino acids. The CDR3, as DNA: TGCGCCAGCTGCGCCTTCGGGACAGGGGGCGAGAGGGCTTTCTTT. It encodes CASCAFGTGGERAFF.

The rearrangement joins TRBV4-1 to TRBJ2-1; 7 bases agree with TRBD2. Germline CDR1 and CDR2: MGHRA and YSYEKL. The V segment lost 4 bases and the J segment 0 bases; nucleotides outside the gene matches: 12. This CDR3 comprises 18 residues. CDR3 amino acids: CASSPLVTWTSSYNEQFF. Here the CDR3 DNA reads TGCGCCAGCAGCCCGCTAGTGACCTGGACTAGCTCCTACAATGAGCAGTTCTTC.

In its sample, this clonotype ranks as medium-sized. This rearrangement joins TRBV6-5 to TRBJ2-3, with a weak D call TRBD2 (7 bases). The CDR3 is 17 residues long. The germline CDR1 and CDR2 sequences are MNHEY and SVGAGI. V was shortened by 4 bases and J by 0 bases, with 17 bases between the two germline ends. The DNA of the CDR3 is TGTGCCAGCAGTTTACACGGGGGGCGATCTAGCACAGATACGCAGTATTTT. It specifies CASSLHGGRSSTDTQYF.

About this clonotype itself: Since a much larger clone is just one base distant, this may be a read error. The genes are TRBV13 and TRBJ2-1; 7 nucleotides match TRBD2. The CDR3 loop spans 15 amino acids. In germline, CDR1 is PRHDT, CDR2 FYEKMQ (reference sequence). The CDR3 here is CAGSLEAGAYNEQFF. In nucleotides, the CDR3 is TGTGCCGGCAGCTTAGAGGCGGGAGCTTATAATGAGCAGTTCTTC.

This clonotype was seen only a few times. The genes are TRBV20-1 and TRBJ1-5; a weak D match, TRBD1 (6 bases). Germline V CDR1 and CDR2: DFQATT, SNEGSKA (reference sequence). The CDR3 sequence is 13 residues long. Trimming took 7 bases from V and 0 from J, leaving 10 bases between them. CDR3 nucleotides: TGCAGTGTCGGACAGATTAGCAATCAGCCCCAGCATTTT. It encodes CSVGQISNQPQHF.